Each of the 27 T cell receptor beta chains below was sequenced from the same sample in a study of OX40 agonist ivuxolimab in advanced cancers. Sequenced by immunoSEQ multiplex PCR; TCRdb stores in-frame clones only, minus some. Of 57,000 or so clones listed, about 85% are singletons. Sequencing used CD4+ or CD8+ T cells sorted from blood, obtained in a trial of the OX40 agonist ivuxolimab. Source of these receptors: an adult with an advanced solid tumor such as melanoma, head and neck, liver or kidney cancer.

The chain recombines TRBV5-1 with TRBJ2-1; 15 nucleotides align to TRBD2. The ends lost 4 bases at V and 4 bases at J; junction bases unmatched: 3. CDR3 length: 16 amino acids. CDR1 SGHRS and CDR2 YFSETQ come from the germline V gene. The CDR3 nucleotides are TGCGCCAGCAGCGGACTAGCGGGGGGGAGTTACAATGAGCAGTTCTTC. This sequence encodes CASSGLAGGSYNEQFF. Full variable domain (outside the CDR3, taken from reference TRBV5-1 and TRBJ2-1): KAGVTQTPRYLIKTRGQQVTLSCSPISGHRSVSWYQQTPGQGLQFLFEYFSETQRNKGNFPGRFSGRQFSNSRSEMNVSTLELGDSALYLCASSGLAGGSYNEQFFGPGTRLTVL.

The gene calls are TRBV30 and TRBJ2-7; TRBD2 matches 7 bases. The CDR3 consists of 13 residues. V trimming: 5 bases; J trimming: 6 bases; junction bases outside the gene matches: 10. CDR1 and CDR2 (germline): GTSNPN, SVGIG (reference sequence). The CDR3 bases are TGTGCCTGGGGACTAGATACGGGTTCCGAGCAGTACTTC. Protein product: CAWGLDTGSEQYF.

The V gene is TRBV28, the J gene TRBJ1-4; D unresolved. In germline, CDR1 is MDHEN, CDR2 SYDVKM. Trimming took off 0 bases at V and 5 bases at J, with 16 bases between the two ends. This CDR3 has 17 amino acids. This chain's CDR3 is CASSLWGSGQLNEKLFF. CDR3 DNA: TGTGCCAGCAGTTTATGGGGATCCGGGCAGCTGAATGAAAAACTGTTTTTT.

This rearrangement joins TRBV6-5 to TRBJ1-6; the D is unclear. The CDR3 has 13 amino acids. The germline CDR1 and CDR2 sequences are MNHEY and SVGAGI. The V end was cut by 5 bases, the J end by 9 bases, with 11 bases between. In DNA, the CDR3 is TGTGCCAGCAGTCACCCCCGTGGTTCACCCCTCCACTTT. This encodes CASSHPRGSPLHF.

This chain connects TRBV7-9 to TRBJ2-7, with 9 bases identical to TRBD1. The CDR3 length is 14 residues. Germline lookup yields CDR1 SEHNR and CDR2 FQNEAQ (reference sequence). The V gene end was trimmed by 4 bases and the J gene end by 3 bases; junction bases not matched to a gene: 4. The DNA for the CDR3 is TGTGCCAGCAGCTCTTCGGGACAGGGCTACGAGCAGTACTTC. This codes for CASSSSGQGYEQYF.

The genes are TRBV18 and TRBJ1-1; D possibly corresponds to TRBD1 (5 bases). Germline V lookup: CDR1 KGHSH, CDR2 LQKENI. The V end lost 2 bases, the J end lost 1 base, and 14 bases lay between the germline ends. CDR3 length: 16 residues. The CDR3 DNA is TGTGCCAGCTCACCAAAGGCCCAGGGATCGAACACTGAAGCTTTCTTT. Amino acids: CASSPKAQGSNTEAFF.

The CDR3 here is CASQKGGPYNEQFF. DNA for the CDR3: TGTGCCAGCCAAAAGGGGGGGCCCTACAATGAGCAGTTCTTC. The chain is built from TRBV6-1 and TRBJ2-1; the D gene is possibly TRBD2 (7 bases). This CDR3 region has 14 residues. Germline V CDR1 and CDR2: MNHNS, SASEGT. V lost 8 bases and J lost 2, with 13 bases in between.

The CDR3 protein is CASSLTRTATYEQYF. The CDR3 DNA sequence: TGTGCCAGCAGCTTAACCAGGACGGCGACCTACGAGCAGTACTTC. The chain carries TRBV7-6 and TRBJ2-7; the D is unclear. The germline gives CDR1 SGHVS, CDR2 FNYEAQ. The CDR3 consists of 15 residues. Trimming took 2 bases from V and 2 from J, leaving 13 bases between them.

The CDR3 bases are TGTGCCATCAAGGACAGACTGGACGTTTATGGCTACACCTTC. It translates to CAIKDRLDVYGYTF. The rearrangement uses TRBV19 and TRBJ1-2; possibly TRBD1 for D (6 bases). Trimming removed 10 bases from V and 5 bases from J, with 20 bases in between. CDR1 LNHDA and CDR2 SQIVND come from the germline V gene (reference sequence). The CDR3 runs 14 residues.

The rearrangement uses TRBV18 and TRBJ2-7, with 11 bases lining up with TRBD1. CDR3 length: 16 amino acids. Looked up from germline, CDR1 is KGHSH and CDR2 is LQKENI. The junction had 7 bases not matched to a gene; V was cut back by 4 bases and J by 2 bases. CDR3: CASSHTGTGGTYEQYF. In nucleotides, the CDR3 is TGTGCCAGCTCACATACCGGGACAGGGGGAACCTACGAGCAGTACTTC.

The V call is TRBV30, the J call TRBJ1-2; 8 bases match TRBD1. Germline lookup yields CDR1 GTSNPN and CDR2 SVGIG (reference sequence). The CDR3 totals 14 residues. After removal of 0 bases from V and 5 bases from J, the junction contained 5 bases not matched to a gene. CDR3 sequence (DNA): TGTGCCTGGAGTGTAGGGCAGGGGGCTTATGGCTACACCTTC. Amino acids: CAWSVGQGAYGYTF.

J is TRBJ1-1 and V is TRBV5-1, with 9 bases that match TRBD1. The CDR3 consists of 14 residues. The junction had 5 bases not matched to a gene; V was cut back by 4 bases and J by 4 bases. The germline gives CDR1 SGHRS, CDR2 YFSETQ. The chain's CDR3 is CASSPTGGTTEAFF. CDR3 DNA sequence: TGCGCCAGCAGCCCGACAGGGGGTACCACTGAAGCTTTCTTT.

The chain links TRBV2 to TRBJ2-7; maybe TRBD1 (5 bases). The CDR3 totals 14 residues. V was clipped by 3 bases and J by 3 bases, with 12 bases between them. Germline CDR1 reads SNHLY; CDR2 reads FYNNEI. CDR3 amino acids: CASSDPQGNYEQYF. In nucleotides, the CDR3 is TGTGCCAGCAGTGATCCCCAGGGAAACTACGAGCAGTACTTC.

The gene calls are TRBV7-9 and TRBJ1-1; TRBD1 agrees at 9 bases. The CDR3 runs to 16 residues. In germline, CDR1 is SEHNR, CDR2 FQNEAQ (reference sequence). V trimming: 0 bases; J trimming: 2 bases; junction bases outside the gene matches: 4. Written as DNA, the CDR3 is TGTGCCAGCAGCTTAGCACAGGGGGCCTCAAACACTGAAGCTTTCTTT. Its protein product is CASSLAQGASNTEAFF.

The genes are TRBV19 and TRBJ2-5, with a weak D call TRBD1 (5 bases). Germline values: CDR1 LNHDA, CDR2 SQIVND (reference sequence). The V and J ends lost 3 bases and 1 base respectively, with 9 bases between them. The CDR3 sequence is 14 residues long. CDR3 bases: TGTGCCAGTAGTATGGGGCAGACCCAAGAGACCCAGTACTTC. Translated: CASSMGQTQETQYF. The whole variable domain, filled in from reference TRBV19 and TRBJ2-5, reads DGGITQSPKYLFRKEGQNVTLSCEQNLNHDAMYWYRQDPGQGLRLIYYSQIVNDFQKGDIAEGYSVSREKKESFPLTVTSAQKNPTAFYLCASSMGQTQETQYFGPGTRLLVL.

The chain employs TRBV18 and TRBJ2-1, with 9 positions matching TRBD2. The V and J ends lost 3 bases and 4 bases, in that order; junction bases with no gene match: 7. This CDR3 region has 16 residues. Per the germline V gene, CDR1 is KGHSH and CDR2 is LQKENI. CDR3 coding DNA: TGTGCCAGCTCACCCCGGTCTAGCGGGGATTACAATGAGCAGTTCTTC. This translates into CASSPRSSGDYNEQFF.

V is TRBV6-5 and J is TRBJ1-2; 8 nucleotides match TRBD1. The CDR3 runs to 14 residues. The germline CDR1 and CDR2 sequences are MNHEY and SVGAGI. With 2 bases clipped from V and 4 bases from J, the junction kept 3 bases outside the gene matches. The CDR3: CASSYGQGGYGYTF. CDR3 DNA sequence: TGTGCCAGCAGTTACGGACAGGGAGGCTATGGCTACACCTTC.

This clone was observed once. This sequence joins TRBV29-1 and TRBJ2-4; TRBD1 is a possible D gene (5 bases). V lost 5 bases and J 15 bases, leaving 8 bases between the germline ends. Germline V lookup: CDR1 SQVTM, CDR2 ANQGSEA. This CDR3 has 8 residues. The CDR3 DNA sequence: TGCAGCGTTCGCACAGGGTACTTC. Residues: CSVRTGYF.

The V gene is TRBV6-5, the J gene TRBJ1-2; D is possibly TRBD1 (5 bases). Trimming removed 10 bases from V and 4 bases from J, with 13 bases in between. CDR3 length: 12 amino acids. The germline CDR1 and CDR2 sequences are MNHEY and SVGAGI. The CDR3 reads CATTDRIYGYTF. The DNA for the CDR3 is TGTGCCACCACTGACAGAATCTATGGCTACACCTTC.

The sample holds one count of this clone. This rearrangement joins TRBV6-5 to TRBJ2-7; either TRBD1 or TRBD2 may fit D (5 bases each). Germline V lookup: CDR1 MNHEY, CDR2 SVGAGI. V was pared by 0 bases and J by 5 bases, with 17 bases between. CDR3 size: 16 residues. The CDR3 nucleotides are TGTGCCAGCAGTTACTCGAGTGGGGGTCCTTGGAACGAGCAGTACTTC. Protein product: CASSYSSGGPWNEQYF.

This sequence joins TRBV6-1 and TRBJ1-5; possibly TRBD1 for D (6 bases). The CDR3 length is 16 residues. V shed 3 bases and J shed 4 bases, with 16 bases lying between them. Germline CDR1 reads MNHNS; CDR2 reads SASEGT. CDR3 residues: CASSEGKTGKNQPQHF. CDR3 coding DNA: TGTGCCAGCAGTGAGGGCAAGACAGGAAAAAATCAGCCCCAGCATTTT.

The V call is TRBV5-1, the J call TRBJ1-4, with 10 bases identical to TRBD1. This CDR3 region has 16 residues. Germline V lookup: CDR1 SGHRS, CDR2 YFSETQ. V lost 5 bases to trimming and J lost 8 bases; unmatched junction nucleotides: 12. The CDR3 DNA reads TGCGCCAGCAGTACGGGACAGGGGACATCTAGAGAAAAACTGTTTTTT. It encodes CASSTGQGTSREKLFF.

V gene TRBV6-5 combines with J gene TRBJ1-5; D not certain. Germline assignment: CDR1 MNHEY and CDR2 SVGAGI. This CDR3 comprises 13 residues. V lost 0 bases and J lost 15, with 15 bases in between. The CDR3 here is CASSYSGVYQWHF. In nucleotides, the CDR3 is TGTGCCAGCAGTTACTCTGGGGTTTATCAGTGGCATTTT.

V usage is TRBV5-6 and J usage is TRBJ1-3; D is undetermined. Per germline, CDR1 SGHDT and CDR2 YYEEEE. This CDR3 contains 14 residues. V shed 2 bases and J shed 4 bases, with 10 bases lying between them. The DNA of the CDR3 is TGTGCCAGCAGCTTTCCGGGGATGGGAAACACCATATATTTT. It is translated as CASSFPGMGNTIYF. The full variable domain, completed using reference TRBV5-6 and TRBJ1-3, is DAGVTQSPTHLIKTRGQQVTLRCSPKSGHDTVSWYQQALGQGPQFIFQYYEEEERQRGNFPDRFSGHQFPNYSSELNVNALLLGDSALYLCASSFPGMGNTIYFGEGSWLTVV.

This CDR3 is CASSVAGEGAGNTIYF. The CDR3, as DNA: TGTGCCAGCAGCGTAGCGGGGGAGGGTGCCGGAAACACCATATATTTT. The chain is built from TRBV9 and TRBJ1-3, with TRBD1 as a possible D gene (5 bases). Trimming took off 0 bases at V and 4 bases at J, with 14 bases between the two ends. The CDR3 loop spans 16 amino acids. Germline CDR1 and CDR2: SGDLS and YYNGEE.

The rearrangement joins TRBV27 to TRBJ2-5, with D possibly TRBD1 on 5 matching bases. The CDR3 extends over 14 amino acids. The germline V gene has CDR1 MNHEY and CDR2 SMNVEV (reference sequence). Trimming shortened V by 0 bases and J by 7 bases, and 12 bases separated the two germline ends. CDR3 DNA sequence: TGTGCCAGCAGTTTATCCCTAAATAGGGGGACCCAGTACTTC. Amino acids: CASSLSLNRGTQYF.

CDR3 residues: CASNPGGWGTDTQYF. In DNA, the CDR3 is TGTGCCAGCAACCCAGGAGGTTGGGGCACAGATACGCAGTATTTT. This chain joins TRBV11-2 and TRBJ2-3; D is perhaps TRBD2 (5 bases). CDR3 length equals 15 residues. Germline V gene sequence: CDR1 SGHAT, CDR2 FQNNGV. V was cut by 7 bases and J by 1 base, with 15 bases left in between.